Listed below are T cell receptor beta chains from one sample, sequenced in a study of T-cell memory formation after mild COVID-19. TCRdb recomputed calls from the 5' RACE reads with MiXCR, one row per CDR3 protein. The sample lists about 180,000 distinct CDR3 sequences, approximately 17% occurring once. The sample was PBMCs or a T cell subset sorted from them (not recorded which). The receptors stem from a man younger than 30 who had mild COVID-19 (a few samples of this study predate the infection). Cell type and time point are not known. Both conserved end residues are part of each CDR3. Each record gives: J gene, D gene, V gene, clone size, CDR3 protein, CDR3 DNA. A D gene is named only where the DNA matches it firmly. Some rows have no size entry. The others give once, few or many, or a class for an expanded clone.

j_gene: TRBJ1-2; d_gene: TRBD1; v_gene: TRBV20-1; abundance: .; CDR3aa: CSAPDRGKWSYGYTF; CDR3nt: TGCAGTGCCCCCGACAGGGGAAAGTGGAGCTATGGCTACACCTTC
j_gene: TRBJ1-1; d_gene: .; v_gene: TRBV20-1; abundance: few; CDR3aa: CSARISAINTEAFF; CDR3nt: TGCAGTGCTAGAATCTCAGCGATAAACACTGAAGCTTTCTTT
j_gene: TRBJ2-1; d_gene: TRBD1; v_gene: TRBV10-3; abundance: .; CDR3aa: CAIRDGQGMYNEQFF; CDR3nt: TGTGCCATCAGAGATGGACAGGGGATGTACAATGAGCAGTTCTTC
j_gene: TRBJ2-7; d_gene: TRBD1; v_gene: TRBV7-2; abundance: few; CDR3aa: CASSPGTGQAYEQYF; CDR3nt: TGTGCCAGCAGCCCCGGGACAGGGCAGGCGTACGAGCAGTACTTC
j_gene: TRBJ2-7; d_gene: TRBD1; v_gene: TRBV5-1; abundance: few; CDR3aa: CASSESGGRSYEQYF; CDR3nt: TGCGCCAGCAGCGAATCAGGGGGCAGATCCTACGAGCAGTACTTC
j_gene: TRBJ2-3; d_gene: .; v_gene: TRBV5-1; abundance: .; CDR3aa: CASSSSPRGSGLMDTQYF; CDR3nt: TGCGCCAGCAGCTCCAGCCCTCGGGGTAGCGGTCTCATGGATACGCAGTATTTT
j_gene: TRBJ1-3; d_gene: .; v_gene: TRBV12-3/TRBV12-4; abundance: .; CDR3aa: CASSRPFAGNTIYF; CDR3nt: TGTGCCAGCAGCCGGCCATTCGCAGGAAACACCATATATTTT
j_gene: TRBJ1-6; d_gene: TRBD1; v_gene: TRBV30; abundance: .; CDR3aa: CAWSDGTGGNSPLHF; CDR3nt: TGTGCCTGGAGTGACGGGACAGGGGGAAATTCACCCCTCCACTTT
j_gene: TRBJ2-7; d_gene: TRBD1; v_gene: TRBV6-8; abundance: few; CDR3aa: CAQPRDRGYYEQYF; CDR3nt: TGTGCGCAGCCCCGGGACAGGGGGTACTACGAGCAGTACTTC
j_gene: TRBJ1-1; d_gene: TRBD1; v_gene: TRBV12-5; abundance: .; CDR3aa: CASGLVGGLPFF; CDR3nt: TGTGCTAGTGGTTTGGTAGGGGGCTTACCTTTCTTT
j_gene: TRBJ2-4; d_gene: TRBD1; v_gene: TRBV7-9; abundance: few; CDR3aa: CASSTRTGPGNIQYF; CDR3nt: TGTGCCAGCAGCACCCGGACAGGTCCTGGAAACATTCAGTACTTC
j_gene: TRBJ1-2; d_gene: .; v_gene: TRBV7-6; abundance: .; CDR3aa: CASSLGVWGAMVDGYTF; CDR3nt: TGTGCCAGCAGCTTAGGCGTTTGGGGGGCGATGGTGGATGGCTACACCTTC
j_gene: TRBJ2-4; d_gene: .; v_gene: TRBV7-2; abundance: .; CDR3aa: CASSLQARLAKNIQYF; CDR3nt: TGTGCCAGCAGCTTACAGGCTCGGCTAGCCAAAAACATTCAGTACTTC
j_gene: TRBJ1-1; d_gene: .; v_gene: TRBV7-2; abundance: many; CDR3aa: CASSFSMNTEAFF; CDR3nt: TGTGCCAGCAGCTTTAGTATGAACACTGAAGCTTTCTTT
j_gene: TRBJ2-5; d_gene: .; v_gene: TRBV7-9; abundance: many; CDR3aa: CASSFGTRQETQYF; CDR3nt: TGTGCCAGCAGCTTCGGGACACGACAAGAGACCCAGTACTTC
j_gene: TRBJ2-3; d_gene: .; v_gene: TRBV6-1; abundance: few; CDR3aa: CASSWGGGNLADTQYF; CDR3nt: TGTGCCAGTTCGTGGGGAGGGGGCAATTTGGCAGATACGCAGTATTTT
j_gene: TRBJ2-3; d_gene: .; v_gene: TRBV7-2; abundance: .; CDR3aa: CASSSQGGADTQYF; CDR3nt: TGTGCCAGCAGCTCCCAGGGGGGCGCAGATACGCAGTATTTT
j_gene: TRBJ1-3; d_gene: .; v_gene: TRBV15; abundance: .; CDR3aa: CATSRGGVGNTIYF; CDR3nt: TGTGCCACCAGCAGAGGAGGGGTAGGAAACACCATATATTTT